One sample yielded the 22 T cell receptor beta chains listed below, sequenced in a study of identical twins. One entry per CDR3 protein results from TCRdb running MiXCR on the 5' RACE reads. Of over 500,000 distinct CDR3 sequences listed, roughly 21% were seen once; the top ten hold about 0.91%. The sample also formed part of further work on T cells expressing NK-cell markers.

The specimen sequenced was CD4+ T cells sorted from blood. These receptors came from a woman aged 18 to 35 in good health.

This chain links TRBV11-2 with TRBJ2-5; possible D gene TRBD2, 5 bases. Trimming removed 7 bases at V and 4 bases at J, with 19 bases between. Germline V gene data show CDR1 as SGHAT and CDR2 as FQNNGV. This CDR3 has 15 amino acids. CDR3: CASKPGIAFRETQYF. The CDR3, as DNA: TGTGCCAGCAAACCCGGGATAGCTTTTCGAGAGACCCAGTACTTC.

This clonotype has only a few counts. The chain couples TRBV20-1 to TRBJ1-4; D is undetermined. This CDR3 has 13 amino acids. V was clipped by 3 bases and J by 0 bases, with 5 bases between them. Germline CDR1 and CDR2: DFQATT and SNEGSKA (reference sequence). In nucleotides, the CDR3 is TGCAGTGCTAGTTTCACAACTAATGAAAAACTGTTTTTT. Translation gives CSASFTTNEKLFF.

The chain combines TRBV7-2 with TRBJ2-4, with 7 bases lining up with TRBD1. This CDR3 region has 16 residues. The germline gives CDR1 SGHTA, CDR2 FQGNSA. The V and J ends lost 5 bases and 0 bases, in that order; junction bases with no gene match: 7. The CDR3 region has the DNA TGTGCCAGCAGCAAGAGTACAGGGGTAGCCAAAAACATTCAGTACTTC. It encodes CASSKSTGVAKNIQYF.

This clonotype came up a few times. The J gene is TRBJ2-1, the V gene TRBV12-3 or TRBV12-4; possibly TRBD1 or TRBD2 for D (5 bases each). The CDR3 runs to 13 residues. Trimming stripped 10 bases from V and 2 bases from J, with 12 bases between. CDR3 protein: CATGARAYNEQFF. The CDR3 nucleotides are TGTGCCACCGGGGCGCGAGCCTACAATGAGCAGTTCTTC.

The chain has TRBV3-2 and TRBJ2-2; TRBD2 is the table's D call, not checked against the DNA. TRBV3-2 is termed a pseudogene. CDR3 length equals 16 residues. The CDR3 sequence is CASSQEVAGATGELFF. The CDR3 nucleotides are TGTGCCAGCAGCCAAGAAGTAGCGGGAGCCACCGGGGAGCTGTTTTTT.

CDR3 DNA sequence: TGTGCCAGCAGCCCCGCCACAGTGGGTGAGCAGTTCTTC. Translation: CASSPATVGEQFF. The V call is TRBV7-2, the J call TRBJ2-1; D is ambiguous. The CDR3 is made up of 13 amino acids. V was clipped by 5 bases and J by 9 bases, with 14 bases between them. The V gene's germline CDR1 is SGHTA and CDR2 FQGNSA.

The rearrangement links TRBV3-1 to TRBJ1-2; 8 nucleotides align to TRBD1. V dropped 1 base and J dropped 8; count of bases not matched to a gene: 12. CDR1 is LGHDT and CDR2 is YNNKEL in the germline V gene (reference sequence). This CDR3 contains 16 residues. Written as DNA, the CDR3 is TGTGCCAGCAGCCAAGTGGGAGAGACAGGGGATAAGGGCTACACCTTC. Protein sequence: CASSQVGETGDKGYTF.

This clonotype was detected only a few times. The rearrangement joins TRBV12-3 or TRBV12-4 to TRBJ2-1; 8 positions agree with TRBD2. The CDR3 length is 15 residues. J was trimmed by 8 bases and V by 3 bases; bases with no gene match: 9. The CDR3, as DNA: TGTGCCAGCAGTTTCCGGACTAGCTCTTTTGATGAGCAGTTCTTC. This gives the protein CASSFRTSSFDEQFF.

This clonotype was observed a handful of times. CDR3 protein: CSAPPAGLRNEQFF. The CDR3 DNA follows: TGCAGTGCCCCCCCAGCGGGGCTCCGCAATGAGCAGTTCTTC. This chain links TRBV20-1 with TRBJ2-1, with 7 bases identical to TRBD2. The trim removed 6 bases at V and 6 bases at J, leaving 11 bases unmatched. Germline V CDR1 and CDR2: DFQATT, SNEGSKA (reference sequence). The CDR3 has 14 residues.

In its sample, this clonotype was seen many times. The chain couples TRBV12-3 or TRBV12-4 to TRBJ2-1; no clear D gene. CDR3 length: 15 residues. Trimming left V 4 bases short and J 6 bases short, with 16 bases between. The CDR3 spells CASSSIGVTGNEQFF. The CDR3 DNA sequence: TGTGCCAGCAGTTCAATCGGCGTCACGGGCAATGAGCAGTTCTTC.

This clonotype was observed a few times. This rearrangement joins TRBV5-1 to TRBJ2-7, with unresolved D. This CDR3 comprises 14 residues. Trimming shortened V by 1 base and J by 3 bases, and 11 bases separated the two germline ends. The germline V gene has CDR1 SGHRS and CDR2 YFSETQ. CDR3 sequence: CASSLMQESYEQYF. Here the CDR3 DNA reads TGCGCCAGCAGCTTGATGCAGGAGAGCTACGAGCAGTACTTC.

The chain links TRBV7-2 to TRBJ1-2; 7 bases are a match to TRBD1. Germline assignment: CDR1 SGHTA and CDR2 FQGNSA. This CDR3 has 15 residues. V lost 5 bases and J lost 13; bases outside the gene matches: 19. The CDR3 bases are TGTGCCAGCAGCCCCCAGGGGGGACAAATGCTTGGGCGCACCTTC. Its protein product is CASSPQGGQMLGRTF.

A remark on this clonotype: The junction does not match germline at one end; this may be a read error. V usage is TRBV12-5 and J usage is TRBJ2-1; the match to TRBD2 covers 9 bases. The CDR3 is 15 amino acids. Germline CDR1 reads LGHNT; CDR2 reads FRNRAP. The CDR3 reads CASGLIAGDLNDQFF. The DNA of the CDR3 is TGTGCTAGTGGTCTTATAGCGGGGGACCTGAATGATCAGTTCTTC.

CDR3 loop: CASSPGTGHSKAIQYF. The CDR3 nucleotides read TGCGCCAGCAGCCCCGGGACAGGGCATAGTAAGGCCATTCAGTACTTC. V gene TRBV5-1 combines with J gene TRBJ2-4; TRBD1 agrees at 9 bases. The ends lost 4 bases at V and 9 bases at J; junction bases unmatched: 14. This CDR3 contains 16 residues. CDR1 is SGHRS and CDR2 is YFSETQ in the germline V gene.

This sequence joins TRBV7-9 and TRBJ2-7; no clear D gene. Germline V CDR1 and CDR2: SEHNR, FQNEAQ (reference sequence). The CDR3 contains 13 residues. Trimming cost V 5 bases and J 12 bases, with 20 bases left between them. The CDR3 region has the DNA TGTGCCAGCAGCACAAAGGCCGACACTGTCACGTACTTC. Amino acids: CASSTKADTVTYF.

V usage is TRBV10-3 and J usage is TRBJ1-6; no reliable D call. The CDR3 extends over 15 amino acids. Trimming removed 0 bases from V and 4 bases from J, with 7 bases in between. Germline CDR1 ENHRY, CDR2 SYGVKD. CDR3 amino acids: CAISESQNYNSPLHF. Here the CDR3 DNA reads TGTGCCATCAGTGAGTCACAGAATTATAATTCACCCCTCCACTTT.

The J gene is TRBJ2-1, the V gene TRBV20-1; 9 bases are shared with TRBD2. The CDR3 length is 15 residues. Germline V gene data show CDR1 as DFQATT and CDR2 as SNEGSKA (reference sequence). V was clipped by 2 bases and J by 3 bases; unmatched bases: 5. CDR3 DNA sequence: TGCAGTGCTAGATCCCTAGCGGGGTTCTACAATGAGCAGTTCTTC. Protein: CSARSLAGFYNEQFF.

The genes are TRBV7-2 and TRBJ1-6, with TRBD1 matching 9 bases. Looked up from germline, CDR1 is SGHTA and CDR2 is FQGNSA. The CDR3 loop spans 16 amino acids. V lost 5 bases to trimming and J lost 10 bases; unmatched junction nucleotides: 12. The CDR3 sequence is CASSPQGQGFVSPLHF. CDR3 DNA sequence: TGTGCCAGCAGCCCCCAGGGACAGGGATTTGTATCACCCCTCCACTTT.

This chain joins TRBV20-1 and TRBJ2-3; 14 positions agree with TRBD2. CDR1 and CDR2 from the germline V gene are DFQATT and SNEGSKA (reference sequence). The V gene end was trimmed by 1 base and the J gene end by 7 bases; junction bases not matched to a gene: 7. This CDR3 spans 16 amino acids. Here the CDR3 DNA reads TGCAGTGCTAGAGTTATGACTAGCGGGAGGGCCCATACGCAGTATTTT. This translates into CSARVMTSGRAHTQYF.

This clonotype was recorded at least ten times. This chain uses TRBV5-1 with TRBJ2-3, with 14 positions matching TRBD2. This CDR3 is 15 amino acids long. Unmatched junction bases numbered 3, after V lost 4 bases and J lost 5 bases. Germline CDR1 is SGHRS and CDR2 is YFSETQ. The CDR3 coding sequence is TGCGCCAGCAGCCTCGGACTAGCGGGGGGAGATACGCAGTATTTT. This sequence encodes CASSLGLAGGDTQYF. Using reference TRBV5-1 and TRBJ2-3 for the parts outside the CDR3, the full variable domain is KAGVTQTPRYLIKTRGQQVTLSCSPISGHRSVSWYQQTPGQGLQFLFEYFSETQRNKGNFPGRFSGRQFSNSRSEMNVSTLELGDSALYLCASSLGLAGGDTQYFGPGTRLTVL.

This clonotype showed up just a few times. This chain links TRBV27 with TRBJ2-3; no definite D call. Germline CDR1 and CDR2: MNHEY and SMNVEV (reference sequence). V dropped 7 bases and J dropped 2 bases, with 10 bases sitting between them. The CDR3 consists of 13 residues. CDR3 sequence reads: CASKGPATDTQYF. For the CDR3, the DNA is TGTGCCAGCAAGGGCCCGGCCACAGATACGCAGTATTTT.

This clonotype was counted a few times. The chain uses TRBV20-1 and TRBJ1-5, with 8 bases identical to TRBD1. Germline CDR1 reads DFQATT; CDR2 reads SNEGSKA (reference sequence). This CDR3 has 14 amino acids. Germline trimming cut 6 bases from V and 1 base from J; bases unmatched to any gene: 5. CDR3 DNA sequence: TGCAGTGCGGGGGGACAGGCCAGCAATCAGCCCCAGCATTTT. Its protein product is CSAGGQASNQPQHF.